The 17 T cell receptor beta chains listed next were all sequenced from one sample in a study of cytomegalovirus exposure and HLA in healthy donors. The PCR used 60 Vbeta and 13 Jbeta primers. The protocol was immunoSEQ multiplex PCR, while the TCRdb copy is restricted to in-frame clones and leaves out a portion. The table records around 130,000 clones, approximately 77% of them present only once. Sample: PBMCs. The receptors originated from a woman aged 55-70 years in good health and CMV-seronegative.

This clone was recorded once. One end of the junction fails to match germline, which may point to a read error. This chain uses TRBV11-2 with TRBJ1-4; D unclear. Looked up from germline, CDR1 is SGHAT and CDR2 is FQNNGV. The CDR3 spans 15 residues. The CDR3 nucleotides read TGTGCCAGCAGCTTAGAGCGATCGCCTAACGAAAAACTGTTTTTT. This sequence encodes CASSLERSPNEKLFF.

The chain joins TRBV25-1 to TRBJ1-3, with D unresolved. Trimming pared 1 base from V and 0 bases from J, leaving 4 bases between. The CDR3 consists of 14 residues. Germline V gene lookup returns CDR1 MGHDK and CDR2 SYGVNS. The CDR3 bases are TGTGCCAGCAGTGAATCCTTCTCTGGAAACACCATATATTTT. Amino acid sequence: CASSESFSGNTIYF.

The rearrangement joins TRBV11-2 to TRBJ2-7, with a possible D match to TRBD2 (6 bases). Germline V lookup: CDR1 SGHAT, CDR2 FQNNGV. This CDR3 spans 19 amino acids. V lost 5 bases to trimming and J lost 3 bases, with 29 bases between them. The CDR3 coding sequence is TGTGCCAGCAGCCCCCTGCGGGGTGATGGGGCCGGGGAAGTCTACGAGCAGTACTTC. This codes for CASSPLRGDGAGEVYEQYF. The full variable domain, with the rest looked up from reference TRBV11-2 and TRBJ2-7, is EAGVAQSPRYKIIEKRQSVAFWCNPISGHATLYWYQQILGQGPKLLIQFQNNGVVDDSQLPKDRFSAERLKGVDSTLKIQPAKLEDSAVYLCASSPLRGDGAGEVYEQYFGPGTRLTVT.

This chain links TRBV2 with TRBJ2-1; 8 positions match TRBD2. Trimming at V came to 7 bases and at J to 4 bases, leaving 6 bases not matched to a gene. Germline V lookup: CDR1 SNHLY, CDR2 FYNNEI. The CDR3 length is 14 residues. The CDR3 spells CASTLAGSYNEQFF. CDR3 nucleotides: TGTGCCAGCACCCTAGCGGGTTCTTACAATGAGCAGTTCTTC.

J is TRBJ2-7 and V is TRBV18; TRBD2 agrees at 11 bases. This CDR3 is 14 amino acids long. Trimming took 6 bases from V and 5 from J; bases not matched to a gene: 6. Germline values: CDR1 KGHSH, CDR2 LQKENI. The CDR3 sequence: CASSGLAVPNEQYF. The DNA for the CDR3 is TGTGCCAGCTCGGGACTAGCGGTGCCTAACGAGCAGTACTTC.

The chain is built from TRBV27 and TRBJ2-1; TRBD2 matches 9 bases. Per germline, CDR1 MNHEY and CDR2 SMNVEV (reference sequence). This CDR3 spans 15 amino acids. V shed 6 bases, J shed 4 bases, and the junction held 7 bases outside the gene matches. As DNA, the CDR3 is TGTGCCAGCAGCCACCCAGCGGGAGGTTACAATGAGCAGTTCTTC. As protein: CASSHPAGGYNEQFF.

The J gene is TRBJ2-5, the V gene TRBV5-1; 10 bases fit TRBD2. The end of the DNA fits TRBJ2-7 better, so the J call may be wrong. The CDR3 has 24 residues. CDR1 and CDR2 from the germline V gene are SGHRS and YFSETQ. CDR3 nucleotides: TGCGCCAGCAGCTTGCGAGCCTCACAGGCACCTACGAGCGGGAGGGCCGTCCTATCCTACGAGCAGTACTTC. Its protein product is CASSLRASQAPTSGRAVLSYEQYF.

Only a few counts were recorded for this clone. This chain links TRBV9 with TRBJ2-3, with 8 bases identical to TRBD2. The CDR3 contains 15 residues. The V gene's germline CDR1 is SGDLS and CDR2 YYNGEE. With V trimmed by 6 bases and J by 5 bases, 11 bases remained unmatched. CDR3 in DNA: TGTGCCAGCATTACCGAGCGGGAGCAGAAAGATACGCAGTATTTT. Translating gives CASITEREQKDTQYF.

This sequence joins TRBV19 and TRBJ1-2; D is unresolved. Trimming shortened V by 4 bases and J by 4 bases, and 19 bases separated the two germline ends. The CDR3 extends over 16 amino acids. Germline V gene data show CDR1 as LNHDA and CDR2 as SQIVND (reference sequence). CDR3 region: CASSTIVDGEGYGYTF. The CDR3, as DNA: TGTGCCAGTAGTACCATAGTAGACGGGGAGGGCTATGGCTACACCTTC.

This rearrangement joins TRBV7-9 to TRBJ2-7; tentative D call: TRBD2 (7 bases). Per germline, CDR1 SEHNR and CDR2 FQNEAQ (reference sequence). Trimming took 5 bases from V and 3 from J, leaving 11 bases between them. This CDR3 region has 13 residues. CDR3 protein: CASSPRGGYEQYF. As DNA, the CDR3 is TGTGCCAGCAGCCCTAGGGGGGGCTACGAGCAGTACTTC.

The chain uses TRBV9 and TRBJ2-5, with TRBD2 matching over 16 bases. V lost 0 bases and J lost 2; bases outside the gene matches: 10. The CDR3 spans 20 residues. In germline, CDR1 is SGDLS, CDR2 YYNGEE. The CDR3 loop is CASSVVPPGLAGGEQETQYF. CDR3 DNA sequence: TGTGCCAGCAGCGTAGTTCCTCCGGGACTAGCGGGGGGGGAACAAGAGACCCAGTACTTC.

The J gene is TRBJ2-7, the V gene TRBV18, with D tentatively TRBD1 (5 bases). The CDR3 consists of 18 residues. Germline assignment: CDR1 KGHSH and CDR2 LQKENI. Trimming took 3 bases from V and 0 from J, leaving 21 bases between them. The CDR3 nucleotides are TGTGCCAGCTCACCTTTAAGGTCGAGTCTCACAGGCTCCTACGAGCAGTACTTC. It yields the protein CASSPLRSSLTGSYEQYF.

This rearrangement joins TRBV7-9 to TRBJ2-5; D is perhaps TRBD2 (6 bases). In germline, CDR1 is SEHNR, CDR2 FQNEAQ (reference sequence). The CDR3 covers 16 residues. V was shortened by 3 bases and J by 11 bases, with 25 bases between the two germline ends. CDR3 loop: CASSFGRRRGLRVQYF. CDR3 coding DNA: TGTGCCAGCAGCTTTGGGCGGCGGAGGGGCCTCCGAGTTCAGTACTTC.

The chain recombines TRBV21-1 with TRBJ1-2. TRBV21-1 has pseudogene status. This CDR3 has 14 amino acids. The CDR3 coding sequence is TGTGCCAGCAGCAACCCGGGGGGTAACTATGGCTACACCTTC. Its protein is CASSNPGGNYGYTF.

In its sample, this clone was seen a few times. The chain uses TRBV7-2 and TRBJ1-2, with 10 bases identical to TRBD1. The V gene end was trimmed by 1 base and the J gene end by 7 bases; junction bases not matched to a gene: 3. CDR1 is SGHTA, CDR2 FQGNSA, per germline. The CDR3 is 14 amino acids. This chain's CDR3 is CASSLGTGGAGYTF. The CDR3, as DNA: TGTGCCAGCAGCTTAGGGACAGGGGGTGCTGGCTACACCTTC.

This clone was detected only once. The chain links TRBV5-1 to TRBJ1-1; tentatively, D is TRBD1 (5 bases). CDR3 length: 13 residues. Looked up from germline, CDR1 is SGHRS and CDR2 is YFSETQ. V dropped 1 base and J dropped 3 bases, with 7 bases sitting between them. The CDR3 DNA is TGCGCCAGCAGCTTGACCAGGGACACTGAAGCTTTCTTT. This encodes CASSLTRDTEAFF.

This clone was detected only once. Written as DNA, the CDR3 is TGTGCCAGTAGTATAGGGGGCTCGTTAGCCAAAAACATTCAGTACTTC. Translation gives CASSIGGSLAKNIQYF. This rearrangement joins TRBV19 to TRBJ2-4; D may be TRBD1 (5 bases). The CDR3 contains 16 residues. The germline V gene has CDR1 LNHDA and CDR2 SQIVND (reference sequence). Trimming took 1 base from V and 0 from J, leaving 10 bases between them.